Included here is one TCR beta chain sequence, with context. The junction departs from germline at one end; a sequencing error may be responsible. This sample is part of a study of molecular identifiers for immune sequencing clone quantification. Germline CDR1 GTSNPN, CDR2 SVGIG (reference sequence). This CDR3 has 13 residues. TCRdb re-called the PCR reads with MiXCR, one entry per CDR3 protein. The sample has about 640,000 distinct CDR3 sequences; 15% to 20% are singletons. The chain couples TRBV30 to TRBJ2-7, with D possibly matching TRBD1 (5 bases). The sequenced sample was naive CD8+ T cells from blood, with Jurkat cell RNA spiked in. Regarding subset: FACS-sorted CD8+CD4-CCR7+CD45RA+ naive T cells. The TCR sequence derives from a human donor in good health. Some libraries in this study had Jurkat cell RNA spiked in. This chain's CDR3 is CARSVDRTYEQYF. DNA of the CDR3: TGTGCCCGGAGTGTAGACAGAACCTACGAGCAGTACTTC.